The sequence of this TCR beta chain was determined in a study of blood T cell repertoires in COVID-19. Study-wide context: PBMCs, B-cell-depleted T cells, or T cells provided the cDNA or gDNA that made up the material.

Profiled with immunoSEQ multiplex PCR; TCRdb holds only in-frame clones, not every one. Of fewer than 450,000 clones listed, approximately 87% are singletons. This CDR3 spans 14 amino acids. Trimming pared 6 bases from V and 7 bases from J, leaving 15 bases between. The V gene's germline CDR1 is MNHNY and CDR2 SVGAGI (reference sequence). This clone was observed a few times. The TCR comes from a woman aged 45-65 years with COVID-19, enrolled during active disease. The chain links TRBV6-6 to TRBJ1-4; a possible D gene is TRBD1 (6 bases). Material for sequencing was peripheral blood. This CDR3 reads CASRTGTPGEKLFF. CDR3 bases: TGTGCCAGCAGAACCGGGACACCGGGTGAAAAACTGTTTTTT.